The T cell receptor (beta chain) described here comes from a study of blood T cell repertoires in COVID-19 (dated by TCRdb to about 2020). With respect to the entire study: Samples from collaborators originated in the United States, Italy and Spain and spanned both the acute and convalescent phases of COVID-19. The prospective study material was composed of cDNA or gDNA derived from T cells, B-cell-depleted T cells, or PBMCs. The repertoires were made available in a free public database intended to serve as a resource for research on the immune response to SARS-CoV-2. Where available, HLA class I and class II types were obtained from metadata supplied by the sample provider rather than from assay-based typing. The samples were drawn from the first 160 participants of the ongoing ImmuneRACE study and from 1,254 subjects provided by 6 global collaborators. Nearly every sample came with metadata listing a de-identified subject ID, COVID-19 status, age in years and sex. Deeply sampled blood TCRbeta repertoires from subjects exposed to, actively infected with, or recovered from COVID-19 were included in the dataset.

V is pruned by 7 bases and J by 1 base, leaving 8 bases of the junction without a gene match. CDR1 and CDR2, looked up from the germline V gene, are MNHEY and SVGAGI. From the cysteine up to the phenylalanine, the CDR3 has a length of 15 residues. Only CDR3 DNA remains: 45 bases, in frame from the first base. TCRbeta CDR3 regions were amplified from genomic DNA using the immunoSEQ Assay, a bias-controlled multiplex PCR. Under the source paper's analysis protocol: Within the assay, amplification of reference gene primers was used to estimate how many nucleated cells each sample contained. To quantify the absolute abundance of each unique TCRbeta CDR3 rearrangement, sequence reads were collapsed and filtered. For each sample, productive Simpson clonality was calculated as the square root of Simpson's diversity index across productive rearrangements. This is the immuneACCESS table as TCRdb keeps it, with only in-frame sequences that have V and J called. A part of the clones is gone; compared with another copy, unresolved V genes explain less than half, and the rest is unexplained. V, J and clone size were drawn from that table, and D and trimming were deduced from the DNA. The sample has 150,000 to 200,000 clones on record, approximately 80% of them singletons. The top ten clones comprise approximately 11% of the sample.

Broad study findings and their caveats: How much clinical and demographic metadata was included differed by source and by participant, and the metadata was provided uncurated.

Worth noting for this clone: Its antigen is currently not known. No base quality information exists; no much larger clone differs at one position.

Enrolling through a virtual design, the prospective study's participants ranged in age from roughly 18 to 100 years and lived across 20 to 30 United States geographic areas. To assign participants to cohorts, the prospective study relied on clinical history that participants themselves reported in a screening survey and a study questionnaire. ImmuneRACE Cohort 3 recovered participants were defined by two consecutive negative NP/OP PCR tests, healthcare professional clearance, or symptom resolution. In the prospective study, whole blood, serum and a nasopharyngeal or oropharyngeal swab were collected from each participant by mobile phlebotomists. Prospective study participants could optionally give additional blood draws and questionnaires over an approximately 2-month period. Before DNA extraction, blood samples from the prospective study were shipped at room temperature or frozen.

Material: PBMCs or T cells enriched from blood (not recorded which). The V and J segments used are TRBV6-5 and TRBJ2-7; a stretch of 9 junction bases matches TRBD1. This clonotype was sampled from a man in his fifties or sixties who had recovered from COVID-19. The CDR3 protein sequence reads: CASTIFGTGSYEQYF. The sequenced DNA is TGTGCCAGCACCATCTTCGGGACAGGGTCCTACGAGCAGTACTTC.